The TCR beta chain described here comes from a study of blood T cell repertoires in COVID-19. As for the study in general: Acute-phase and convalescent COVID-19 samples originated in the United States, Italy and Spain.

This clone was detected once. V dropped 4 bases and J dropped 5 bases, with 19 bases sitting between them. CDR1 is SGHRS and CDR2 is YFSETQ in the germline V gene. This CDR3 has 15 amino acids. The assay was immunoSEQ multiplex PCR, and TCRdb's table has in-frame clones only and misses some. The data hold tens of thousands of clones, with roughly 90% observed a single time. The clonotype comes from a human donor in a cohort sampled during active COVID-19. This chain connects TRBV5-1 to TRBJ2-7, with D possibly being TRBD1 (8 bases). The sequenced material came from peripheral blood. CDR3 in DNA: TGCGCCAGCAGCCGACGTAGACAGGGGAGGGACGAGCAGTACTTC. Its protein product is CASSRRRQGRDEQYF.